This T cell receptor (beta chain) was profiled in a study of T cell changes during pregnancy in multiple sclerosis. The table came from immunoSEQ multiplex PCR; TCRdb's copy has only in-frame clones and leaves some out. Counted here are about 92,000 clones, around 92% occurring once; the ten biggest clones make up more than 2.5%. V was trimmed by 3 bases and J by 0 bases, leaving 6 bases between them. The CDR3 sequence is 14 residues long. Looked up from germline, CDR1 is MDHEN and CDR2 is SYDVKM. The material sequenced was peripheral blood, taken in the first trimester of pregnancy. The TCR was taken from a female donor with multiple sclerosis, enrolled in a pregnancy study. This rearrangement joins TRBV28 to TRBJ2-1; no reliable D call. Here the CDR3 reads CASSFVSSYNEQFF. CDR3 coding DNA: TGTGCCAGCAGTTTCGTGAGCTCCTACAATGAGCAGTTCTTC.